This TCR beta chain was observed in a study of control samples from healthy donors and cancer patients. Data came from immunoSEQ multiplex PCR; TCRdb stores just in-frame clones and leaves some out. Among around 130,000 clones, 87% were seen once, and the ten largest hold around 10%. Trimming took 0 bases from V and 0 from J, leaving 4 bases between them. The CDR3 has 14 residues. Per germline, CDR1 SNHLY and CDR2 FYNNEI. The receptor was derived from a man between 25 and 39 years old in good health. Source material: blood. The chain links TRBV2 to TRBJ2-3; D not resolved. CDR3 in DNA: TGTGCCAGCAGTGAAGCGACCAGCACAGATACGCAGTATTTT. This encodes CASSEATSTDTQYF.